Included here is one T cell receptor beta chain sequence, with context. The data belong to a study of T cell repertoires in cytomegalovirus infection. TCRdb ran MiXCR on the reads and lists one entry per CDR3 protein. Of more than 150,000 distinct CDR3 sequences listed, 28% were seen once; the top ten hold roughly 32%. Germline assignment: CDR1 DFQATT and CDR2 SNEGSKA (reference sequence). V was clipped by 4 bases and J by 2 bases, with 9 bases between them. The CDR3 sequence is 12 residues long. The chain joins TRBV20-1 to TRBJ2-7; maybe TRBD2 (7 bases). This clonotype originated in a human donor in good health (CMV status not recorded). Some clones in this sample may be carry-over from other donors' samples. Sequenced material: PBMCs. This CDR3 reads CSAMGGPYEQYF. CDR3 in DNA: TGCAGTGCTATGGGGGGGCCCTACGAGCAGTACTTC.